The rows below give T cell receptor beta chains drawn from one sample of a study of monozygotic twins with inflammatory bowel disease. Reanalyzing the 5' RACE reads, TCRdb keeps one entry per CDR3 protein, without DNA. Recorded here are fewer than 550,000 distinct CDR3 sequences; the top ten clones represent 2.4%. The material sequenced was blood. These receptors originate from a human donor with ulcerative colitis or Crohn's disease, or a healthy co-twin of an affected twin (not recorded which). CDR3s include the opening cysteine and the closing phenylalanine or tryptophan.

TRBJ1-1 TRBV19 CATSPRGDEAFF
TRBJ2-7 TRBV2 CASTTGTGDGEQYF
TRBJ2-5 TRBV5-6 CASSLAGAGTTQYF
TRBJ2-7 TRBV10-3 CAISERDRGYEQYF
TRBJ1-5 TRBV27 CASSLRTGDQPQHF
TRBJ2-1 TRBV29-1 CSVAVANQYNEQFF
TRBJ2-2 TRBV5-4 CASSLVGQNTGELFF
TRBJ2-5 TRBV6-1 CASSPSPEEETQYF
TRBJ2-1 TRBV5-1 CASSLTIATSGFSYNEQFF
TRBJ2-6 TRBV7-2 CASSLPGGGGRANVLTF
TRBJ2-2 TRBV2 CASSVRQGPTGELFF
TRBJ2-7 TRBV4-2 CASSQEPDLSYEQYF
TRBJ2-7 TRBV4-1 CASSQSAQQGYEQYF
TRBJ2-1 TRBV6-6 CASSYSYVQFF
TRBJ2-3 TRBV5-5 CASSRDRGRTDTQYF
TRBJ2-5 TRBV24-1 CATSDSNEETQYF
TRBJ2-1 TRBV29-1 CSVGGNNEQFF
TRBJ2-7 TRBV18 CASSPPGRTQNEQYF
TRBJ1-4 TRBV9 CASSKTMTNEKLFF
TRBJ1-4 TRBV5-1 CASSLDPGGKLFF
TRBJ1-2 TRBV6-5 CASSYSKGHGYTF
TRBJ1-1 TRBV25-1 CASSVAVGLGPNTEAFF
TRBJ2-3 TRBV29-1 CSVLRTLDRGAQYF
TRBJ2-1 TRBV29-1 CSVPGTSGVYNEQFF
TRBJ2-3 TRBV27 CASSLIGTDTDTQYF
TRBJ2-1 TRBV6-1 CASSPQGVGGNEQFF
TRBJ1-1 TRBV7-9 CASSLGDGNTEAFF
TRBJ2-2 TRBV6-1 CASSGENTGELFF
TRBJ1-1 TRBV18 CASSPLLDSYTEAFF
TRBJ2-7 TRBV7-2 CASSSIRDGLYYEQYF
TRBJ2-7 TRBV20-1 CSAKGLAGTYEQYF
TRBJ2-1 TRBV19 CASSAMTSSREQFF
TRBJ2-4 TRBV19 CASSRPGSKNIQYF
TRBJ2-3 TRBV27 CASSTTSYRGDADTQYF
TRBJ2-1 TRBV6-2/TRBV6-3 CASSFATSGGYNEQFF
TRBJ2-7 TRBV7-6 CASSLQGTGPYEQYF
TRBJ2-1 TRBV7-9 CASQEGVSNEQFF
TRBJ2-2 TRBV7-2 CASSSTSGRSGELFF
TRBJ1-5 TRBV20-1 CSAARQGGQPQHF
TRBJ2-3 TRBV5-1 CASSHDPYRTDTQYF
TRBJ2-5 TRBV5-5 CASSLGRGIQETQYF
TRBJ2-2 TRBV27 CASSLGQWANTGELFF
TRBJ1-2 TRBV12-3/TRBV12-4 CASSGGRGYGYTF
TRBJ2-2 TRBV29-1 CSSWDGENTGELFF
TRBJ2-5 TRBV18 CASSVGRTQETQYF
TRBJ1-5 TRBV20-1 CSARRTGGDQPQHF
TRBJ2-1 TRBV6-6 CASTETDEQFF
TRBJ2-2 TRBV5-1 CASSSAVNTGELFF
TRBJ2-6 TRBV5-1 CASSLEGGGRVAGANVLTF
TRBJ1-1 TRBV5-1 CASSPGDRGRGNTEAFF
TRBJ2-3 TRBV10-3 CAISGGGSTDTQYF
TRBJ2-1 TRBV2 CARQRESSYNEQFF
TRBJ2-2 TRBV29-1 CSVVSGSRGTGELFF
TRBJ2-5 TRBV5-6 CASTTGSSGFQETQYF
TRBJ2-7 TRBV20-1 CSARVVAGDYEQYF